A single sample is the source of the 12 T cell receptor beta chains below, sequenced in a study of blood T cell repertoires in COVID-19. Data came from immunoSEQ multiplex PCR; TCRdb stores just in-frame clones and leaves some out. The sample lists around 86,000 clones, around nine tenths occurring once. Specimen: peripheral blood. These receptor sequences come from a woman at least 80 years old with acute or convalescent COVID-19.

This chain joins TRBV7-9 and TRBJ1-2; 11 bases align to TRBD1. The germline V gene has CDR1 SEHNR and CDR2 FQNEAQ (reference sequence). This CDR3 spans 14 amino acids. Trimming removed 5 bases from V and 8 bases from J; junction bases left unmatched: 7. The CDR3 DNA is TGTGCCAGCAGCAGTGGACAGGGGGCGCGCGGCTACACCTTC. Its translation is CASSSGQGARGYTF.

The chain joins TRBV5-4 to TRBJ1-2; no clear D gene. V lost 0 bases and J lost 7, with 16 bases in between. The CDR3 spans 15 residues. Per the germline V gene, CDR1 is SGHNT and CDR2 is YYREEE (reference sequence). The CDR3: CASSLESWALGGYTF. The CDR3 DNA reads TGTGCCAGCAGCTTGGAAAGTTGGGCGTTGGGTGGCTACACCTTC. Together with reference TRBV5-4 and TRBJ1-2, the CDR3 gives the full variable domain: ETGVTQSPTHLIKTRGQQVTLRCSSQSGHNTVSWYQQALGQGPQFIFQYYREEENGRGNFPPRFSGLQFPNYSSELNVNALELDDSALYLCASSLESWALGGYTFGSGTRLTVV.

This clone is a singleton in its sample. This sequence joins TRBV19 and TRBJ1-4; tentative D call: TRBD1 (5 bases). The CDR3 has 15 amino acids. V lost 7 bases and J lost 8, with 20 bases in between. Germline V CDR1 and CDR2: LNHDA, SQIVND (reference sequence). CDR3 bases: TGTGCCAGTACCCATGGCGGACCGCGGGGGGAAAAACTGTTTTTT. Its translation: CASTHGGPRGEKLFF.

The CDR3 loop is CASSYRDRVGTGELFF. In DNA, the CDR3 is TGTGCCAGCAGTTACAGGGACAGGGTCGGCACCGGGGAGCTGTTTTTT. The genes are TRBV6-2 or TRBV6-3 and TRBJ2-2, with TRBD1 identical over 9 bases. CDR1 and CDR2 (germline): MNHEY, SVGEGT. The CDR3 consists of 16 residues. The ends lost 2 bases at V and 4 bases at J; junction bases unmatched: 5.

This clone was detected a few times. V and J are TRBV9 and TRBJ2-1; 8 bases are a match to TRBD2. V shed 4 bases and J 9 bases; nucleotides not matched to a gene: 12. Looked up from germline, CDR1 is SGDLS and CDR2 is YYNGEE. The CDR3 runs to 15 residues. The CDR3, as DNA: TGTGCCAGCAGCCTAGTCCCGGGGGGGCCCGGTGAGCAGTTCTTC. This gives the protein CASSLVPGGPGEQFF. The entire variable domain, with the rest obtained from reference TRBV9 and TRBJ2-1, is as follows: DSGVTQTPKHLITATGQRVTLRCSPRSGDLSVYWYQQSLDQGLQFLIQYYNGEERAKGNILERFSAQQFPDLHSELNLSSLELGDSALYFCASSLVPGGPGEQFFGPGTRLTVL.

The V call is TRBV5-1, the J call TRBJ2-6, with unresolved D. V lost 4 bases and J 0 bases, leaving 14 bases between the germline ends. The CDR3 is 17 residues long. In germline, CDR1 is SGHRS, CDR2 YFSETQ. The chain's CDR3 is CASSLHTVASGANVLTF. For the CDR3, the DNA is TGCGCCAGCAGCCTGCATACAGTGGCCTCTGGGGCCAACGTCCTGACTTTC. The variable domain in full, completed from reference TRBV5-1 and TRBJ2-6, reads KAGVTQTPRYLIKTRGQQVTLSCSPISGHRSVSWYQQTPGQGLQFLFEYFSETQRNKGNFPGRFSGRQFSNSRSEMNVSTLELGDSALYLCASSLHTVASGANVLTFGAGSRLTVL.

About this clone: One end of the junction varies from germline; a read error may be responsible. The V and J genes are TRBV7-7 and TRBJ2-2; the D is unclear. The CDR3 runs 13 residues. Germline V lookup: CDR1 SSHAT, CDR2 FNYEAQ (reference sequence). The CDR3 bases are TGTGCTAGCAGCTTAGCCGGCACCGGGGAGCTGTTTTTT. Its translation is CASSLAGTGELFF.

Comments on this clone: The germline gene is not matched at one end of the junction; a read error may be the cause. The chain combines TRBV5-4 with TRBJ2-1; D is unclear. Germline loops: CDR1 SGHNT, CDR2 YYREEE (reference sequence). CDR3 length: 11 residues. As DNA, the CDR3 is TGTGCCAGCAGCTCCTACCATGAGCAGTTCTTC. Translating gives CASSSYHEQFF.

The V call is TRBV7-6, the J call TRBJ2-7; 9 bases align to TRBD1. Germline V gene sequence: CDR1 SGHVS, CDR2 FNYEAQ. The V gene end was trimmed by 4 bases and the J gene end by 1 base; junction bases not matched to a gene: 5. There are 15 residues in the CDR3. In nucleotides, the CDR3 is TGTGCCAGCAGCTCGTCCGGGACAGGGTCCTACGAGCAGTACTTC. Translation: CASSSSGTGSYEQYF.

V is TRBV5-5 and J is TRBJ2-7, with 8 bases matching TRBD1. Germline trimming cut 1 base from V and 5 bases from J; bases unmatched to any gene: 11. The CDR3 has 16 residues. Looked up from germline, CDR1 is SGHKS and CDR2 is YYEKEE (reference sequence). In DNA, the CDR3 is TGTGCCAGCAGCTTGCGGGTTACAGGGGGTGTCCACGAGCAGTACTTC. Amino acid sequence: CASSLRVTGGVHEQYF.

This sequence joins TRBV29-1 and TRBJ1-5; weak D call: TRBD1 (6 bases). Germline V gene data show CDR1 as SQVTM and CDR2 as ANQGSEA. The CDR3 length is 13 residues. V was trimmed by 7 bases and J by 4 bases, leaving 14 bases between them. The CDR3 region is CSALDSPNQPQHF. The CDR3 DNA follows: TGCAGCGCCCTGGACAGTCCAAATCAGCCCCAGCATTTT.

The chain is built from TRBV19 and TRBJ1-2; 9 nucleotides line up with TRBD1. Germline V gene lookup returns CDR1 LNHDA and CDR2 SQIVND (reference sequence). The CDR3 sequence is 18 residues long. J gave up 2 bases and V 7 bases, and 17 bases lay outside the gene matches. CDR3 nucleotide sequence: TGTGCCAGTACAGATTTACCCGTCGGGACAGGGCAAAACTATGGCTACACCTTC. This codes for CASTDLPVGTGQNYGYTF.